Each of the 14 T cell receptor beta chains below was sequenced from the same sample in a study of cytotoxic CD8 clonotypes in ibrutinib-treated CLL. Assay used: immunoSEQ multiplex PCR; TCRdb lists only in-frame clones, some missing. The sample includes fewer than 25,000 clones, 70% to 80% of them seen just once. The sequencing used PBMCs, collected before ibrutinib treatment. The receptor set was obtained from a human donor with chronic lymphocytic leukemia.

The chain combines TRBV5-6 with TRBJ2-7; no clear D. This CDR3 has 14 amino acids. Trimming removed 0 bases from V and 3 bases from J, with 10 bases in between. CDR1 is SGHDT and CDR2 is YYEEEE in the germline V gene. As DNA, the CDR3 is TGTGCCAGCAGCTTGGTAGCCCGATACTACGAGCAGTACTTC. This translates into CASSLVARYYEQYF. The full variable domain, its missing parts supplied by reference TRBV5-6 and TRBJ2-7, is DAGVTQSPTHLIKTRGQQVTLRCSPKSGHDTVSWYQQALGQGPQFIFQYYEEEERQRGNFPDRFSGHQFPNYSSELNVNALLLGDSALYLCASSLVARYYEQYFGPGTRLTVT.

The chain combines TRBV2 with TRBJ2-5, with D possibly TRBD1 on 6 matching bases. This CDR3 has 12 residues. Trimming removed 8 bases at V and 14 bases at J, with 21 bases between. Germline CDR1 reads SNHLY; CDR2 reads FYNNEI. The CDR3 DNA sequence: TGTGCCAGCCGACAGGATTACGTCCCATCTTACTTC. Its protein is CASRQDYVPSYF.

This chain links TRBV18 with TRBJ1-2, with D possibly being TRBD1 (6 bases). V was trimmed by 3 bases and J by 6 bases, leaving 17 bases between them. The CDR3 consists of 15 residues. Looked up from germline, CDR1 is KGHSH and CDR2 is LQKENI. The CDR3 nucleotides are TGTGCCAGCTCACCGACCCAGGGGCAGGGAGATGGCTACACCTTC. Protein: CASSPTQGQGDGYTF.

The chain joins TRBV7-2 to TRBJ1-4, with TRBD1 as a possible D gene (6 bases). V was cut by 5 bases and J by 10 bases, with 14 bases left in between. The CDR3 totals 13 residues. CDR1 is SGHTA and CDR2 is FQGNSA in the germline V gene. DNA of the CDR3: TGTGCCAGCAGCCCAGGACAGCAGCGAAAACTGTTTTTT. Protein product: CASSPGQQRKLFF.

The V and J genes are TRBV11-2 and TRBJ2-1; 11 nucleotides match TRBD2. CDR1 and CDR2 (germline): SGHAT, FQNNGV. There are 19 residues in the CDR3. Unmatched junction bases numbered 11, after V lost 4 bases and J lost 0 bases. CDR3 in amino acids: CASSSPSSGRQSSYNEQFF. CDR3 coding DNA: TGTGCCAGCAGCTCGCCTTCTAGCGGGAGGCAAAGCTCCTACAATGAGCAGTTCTTC.

This clone occurred a few times. The chain recombines TRBV7-3 with TRBJ1-1; 8 bases are shared with TRBD1. Losses at the gene ends were 5 bases for V and 1 base for J; bases not matched to a gene: 3. This CDR3 has 14 amino acids. Looked up from germline, CDR1 is SGHTA and CDR2 is FQGTGA. CDR3 protein: CASSPTGGNTEAFF. CDR3 nucleotide sequence: TGTGCCAGCAGCCCCACAGGGGGGAACACTGAAGCTTTCTTT. Combining the CDR3 with reference TRBV7-3 and TRBJ1-1 gives the whole variable domain GAGVSQTPSNKVTEKGKYVELRCDPISGHTALYWYRQSLGQGPEFLIYFQGTGAADDSGLPNDRFFAVRPEGSVSTLKIQRTERGDSAVYLCASSPTGGNTEAFFGQGTRLTVV.

The chain uses TRBV29-1 and TRBJ2-3; 9 bases fit TRBD2. V dropped 8 bases and J dropped 4; count of bases not matched to a gene: 7. The CDR3 covers 13 residues. Germline V gene data show CDR1 as SQVTM and CDR2 as ANQGSEA. The CDR3 bases are TGCAGCTATGCGGGGGGGGGCGCAGATACGCAGTATTTT. Amino acids: CSYAGGGADTQYF.

The V call is TRBV28, the J call TRBJ2-3, with 7 positions matching TRBD2. Unmatched junction bases numbered 6, after V lost 8 bases and J lost 4 bases. CDR3 size: 13 residues. Germline CDR1 is MDHEN and CDR2 is SYDVKM. CDR3 loop: CASGPTSPDTQYF. CDR3 DNA: TGTGCCAGCGGGCCGACTAGCCCAGATACGCAGTATTTT.

The chain combines TRBV5-1 with TRBJ2-5; D might be TRBD1 (6 bases). This CDR3 region has 14 residues. V was trimmed by 4 bases and J by 5 bases, leaving 15 bases between them. The germline gives CDR1 SGHRS, CDR2 YFSETQ. DNA for the CDR3: TGCGCCAGCAGCCAGGGGTACCGGGCGGAGACCCAGTACTTC. Its protein is CASSQGYRAETQYF.

As DNA, the CDR3 is TGTGCCAGCAGCCCCCTCCAAGGAAACACCATATATTTT. Its protein product is CASSPLQGNTIYF. The rearrangement joins TRBV7-6 to TRBJ1-3; no reliable D call. With 5 bases removed from V and 4 bases from J, the gap between germline ends came to 9 bases. Per germline, CDR1 SGHVS and CDR2 FNYEAQ. The CDR3 length is 13 residues.

This clone was counted once. The chain links TRBV11-2 to TRBJ2-3, with TRBD1 matching over 8 bases. CDR3 length: 17 amino acids. CDR1 is SGHAT and CDR2 is FQNNGV in the germline V gene. Trimming removed 5 bases from V and 3 bases from J; junction bases left unmatched: 13. The CDR3 bases are TGTGCCAGCAGCCACGAGGCGCAGGGGGCACGGACAGATACGCAGTATTTT. This encodes CASSHEAQGARTDTQYF.

The chain recombines TRBV4-2 with TRBJ2-1; TRBD2 matches 9 bases. This CDR3 region has 17 residues. The germline CDR1 and CDR2 sequences are LGHNA and YNFKEQ. With V trimmed by 1 base and J by 5 bases, 9 bases remained unmatched. This CDR3 reads CASSQGLSLAGNNEQFF. The CDR3 nucleotides are TGTGCCAGCAGCCAAGGTCTAAGCCTAGCGGGGAACAATGAGCAGTTCTTC.

By frequency in the sample, this clone is medium-sized. The gene calls are TRBV2 and TRBJ1-1, with D possibly TRBD1 on 5 matching bases. Between the trimmed V and J ends, which lost 11 bases and 1 base, there was a span of 14 bases. This CDR3 contains 13 residues. CDR1 and CDR2 (germline): SNHLY, FYNNEI. The chain's CDR3 is CAARLGQNTEAFF. The CDR3, as DNA: TGTGCCGCCCGTTTAGGACAGAACACTGAAGCTTTCTTT.

The CDR3 loop is CASSLGSGFSYEQYF. CDR3 nucleotides: TGTGCCAGCAGTCTTGGTAGCGGGTTCTCCTACGAGCAGTACTTC. The genes are TRBV2 and TRBJ2-7; 7 positions match TRBD2. The CDR3 extends over 15 amino acids. Losses at the gene ends were 5 bases for V and 0 bases for J; bases not matched to a gene: 7. Germline V gene sequence: CDR1 SNHLY, CDR2 FYNNEI.